This T cell receptor (beta chain) was retrieved from a study of response to subunit inactivated influenza vaccine. Trimming left V 4 bases short and J 5 bases short, with 8 bases between. Germline CDR1 and CDR2: LNHNV and YYDKDF (reference sequence). The CDR3 has 13 amino acids. Regarding the study as a whole: A suggestion made by the authors is that each seasonal influenza vaccination recruits few new T cells.

This clonotype has just a few counts. What it binds is not known. From the RT-PCR reads, TCRdb called clonotypes with MiXCR, one entry per CDR3 protein. Here the sample spans hundreds of thousands of distinct CDR3 sequences, about 20% being singletons. The receptor's source is a man aged 50 to 69 who received an inactivated influenza vaccine. Specimen: PBMCs from blood, collected less than 22 months after vaccination. The chain recombines TRBV15 with TRBJ2-2, with D maybe TRBD2 (5 bases). The CDR3 is CATSTGGTGELFF. Written as DNA, the CDR3 is TGTGCCACCAGCACCGGAGGAACCGGGGAGCTGTTTTTT.